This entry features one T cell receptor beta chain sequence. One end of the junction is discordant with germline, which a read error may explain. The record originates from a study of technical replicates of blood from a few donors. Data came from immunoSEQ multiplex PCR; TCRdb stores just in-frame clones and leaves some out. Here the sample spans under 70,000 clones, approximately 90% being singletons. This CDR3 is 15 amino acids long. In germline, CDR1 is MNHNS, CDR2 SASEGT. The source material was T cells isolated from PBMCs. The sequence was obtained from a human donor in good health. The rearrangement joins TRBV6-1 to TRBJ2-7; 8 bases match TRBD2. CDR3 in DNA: TGTGTCAGCAGTGAGTTGCGGGAGGCCTCCTACGAGCAGTACTTC. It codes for CVSSELREASYEQYF.